These 26 T cell receptor beta chains originate from one sample sequenced in a study of T cells in Graves' hyperthyroidism and ophthalmopathy. Regions amplified from RNA transcripts were the TCR beta CDR3 regions. An initial round of RT-PCR targeting the TCR CDR3 relied on the HTBI primer set. TCRdb used MiXCR to reprocess the multiplex PCR reads, holding one entry per CDR3 protein. This sample has 340,000 or so distinct CDR3 sequences, with 15% to 20% found just once. Sequencing was done on a sample of blood. Receptor source: a woman in her 50s with Graves' hyperthyroidism.

The V call is TRBV12-3 or TRBV12-4, the J call TRBJ1-2; a weak D match, TRBD1 (6 bases). This CDR3 contains 16 residues. V was clipped by 2 bases and J by 5 bases, with 18 bases between them. Written as DNA, the CDR3 is TGTGCCAGCAGTTTAACGGGGGGGGCGCTTCAATATGGCTACACCTTC. Translated: CASSLTGGALQYGYTF.

This clonotype was seen many times. The V gene is TRBV27, the J gene TRBJ2-3; 8 bases align to TRBD2. CDR1 and CDR2 (germline): MNHEY, SMNVEV (reference sequence). The CDR3 loop spans 15 amino acids. V lost 4 bases to trimming and J lost 5 bases; unmatched junction nucleotides: 8. The chain's CDR3 is CASSWGGRWRDTQYF. For the CDR3, the DNA is TGTGCCAGCAGTTGGGGCGGGAGGTGGAGAGATACGCAGTATTTT.

The sample holds a few counts of this clonotype. The V call is TRBV2, the J call TRBJ2-2; D is uncertain. V lost 5 bases, J lost 6 bases, and 10 bases lay in between. CDR3 length: 13 residues. Germline loops: CDR1 SNHLY, CDR2 FYNNEI. The CDR3 reads CASSLRVPGELFF. In nucleotides, the CDR3 is TGTGCCAGCAGTCTCCGGGTACCCGGGGAGCTGTTTTTT.

This clonotype has only a few counts. The genes are TRBV4-1 and TRBJ1-1; TRBD1 aligns across 8 bases. The junction had 2 bases not matched to a gene; V was cut back by 1 base and J by 4 bases. CDR1 and CDR2 (germline): MGHRA, YSYEKL. The CDR3 runs 14 residues. This CDR3 reads CASSQGQGSTEAFF. The CDR3, as DNA: TGCGCCAGCAGCCAAGGACAGGGGAGCACTGAAGCTTTCTTT.

This clonotype came up many times. V and J are TRBV12-3 or TRBV12-4 and TRBJ2-1, with D perhaps TRBD2 (5 bases). CDR3 length: 15 residues. The germline V and J ends were trimmed by 5 bases and 3 bases, with 14 bases remaining between them. The CDR3 DNA sequence: TGTGCCAGCAGTCCCGGACTGGGGTTCTACAATGAGCAGTTCTTC. Its translation is CASSPGLGFYNEQFF.

This clonotype was detected ten times or more. The chain joins TRBV20-1 to TRBJ2-1; D perhaps matches TRBD2 (6 bases). CDR3 length: 15 residues. V was cut by 3 bases and J by 0 bases, with 12 bases left in between. Germline CDR1 is DFQATT and CDR2 is SNEGSKA (reference sequence). In DNA, the CDR3 is TGCAGTGCTAGTTCGGGCGGGAACTCCTACAATGAGCAGTTCTTC. Translated, it gives CSASSGGNSYNEQFF.

This clonotype showed up many times. Here the CDR3 reads CAWSPPDMDNEKLFF. Written as DNA, the CDR3 is TGTGCCTGGTCCCCGCCGGACATGGATAATGAAAAACTGTTTTTT. This chain connects TRBV30 to TRBJ1-4; TRBD1 might be the D (5 bases). The germline gives CDR1 GTSNPN, CDR2 SVGIG (reference sequence). This CDR3 is 15 amino acids long. Between the trimmed V and J ends, which lost 5 bases and 4 bases, there was a span of 17 bases. Using reference TRBV30 and TRBJ1-4 for the parts outside the CDR3, the full variable domain is SQTIHQWPATLVQPVGSPLSLECTVEGTSNPNLYWYRQAAGRGLQLLFYSVGIGQISSEVPQNLSASRPQDRQFILSSKKLLLSDSGFYLCAWSPPDMDNEKLFFGSGTQLSVL.

This clonotype occurred a few times. V and J are TRBV5-4 and TRBJ1-5; D perhaps matches TRBD1 (5 bases). The CDR3 is 13 residues long. Trimming took off 0 bases at V and 6 bases at J, with 7 bases between the two ends. From germline, CDR1 is SGHNT and CDR2 YYREEE (reference sequence). DNA for the CDR3: TGTGCCAGCAGCTTGGTGGGGCGTCAGCCCCAGCATTTT. Its translation is CASSLVGRQPQHF.

This clonotype appeared a few times. This chain uses TRBV20-1 with TRBJ1-5, with no clear D. V was shortened by 0 bases and J by 0 bases, with 15 bases between the two germline ends. Germline assignment: CDR1 DFQATT and CDR2 SNEGSKA (reference sequence). The CDR3 is made up of 17 amino acids. The CDR3 is CSARDVTEADSNQPQHF. The CDR3 DNA reads TGCAGTGCTAGAGACGTGACGGAGGCGGATAGCAATCAGCCCCAGCATTTT.

J is TRBJ2-1 and V is TRBV9, with D maybe TRBD2 (6 bases). The V end lost 4 bases, the J end lost 7 bases, and 15 bases lay between the germline ends. Per the germline V gene, CDR1 is SGDLS and CDR2 is YYNGEE. The CDR3 extends over 14 amino acids. CDR3 in DNA: TGTGCCAGCAGCCCTCTCGGGAGTCAAAATGAGCAGTTCTTC. Protein: CASSPLGSQNEQFF. The entire variable domain, with the rest obtained from reference TRBV9 and TRBJ2-1, is as follows: DSGVTQTPKHLITATGQRVTLRCSPRSGDLSVYWYQQSLDQGLQFLIQYYNGEERAKGNILERFSAQQFPDLHSELNLSSLELGDSALYFCASSPLGSQNEQFFGPGTRLTVL.

This clonotype was seen many times. The V call is TRBV7-3, the J call TRBJ2-5; perhaps TRBD1 as D (6 bases). CDR1 and CDR2 (germline): SGHTA, FQGTGA. Deletions cut 5 bases from V and 4 bases from J, with 14 bases between. The CDR3 spans 14 residues. This CDR3 is CASSANGGTETQYF. The CDR3, as DNA: TGTGCCAGCAGCGCCAATGGGGGCACAGAGACCCAGTACTTC.

The V and J genes are TRBV4-1 and TRBJ2-3, with TRBD2 identical over 8 bases. V dropped 3 bases and J dropped 0; count of bases not matched to a gene: 2. Germline CDR1 and CDR2: MGHRA and YSYEKL. This CDR3 is 15 amino acids long. CDR3 nucleotide sequence: TGCGCCAGCAGCCAGTCTAGCGGGAGCACAGATACGCAGTATTTT. Residues: CASSQSSGSTDTQYF.

This chain uses TRBV6-1 with TRBJ2-1; 13 bases agree with TRBD2. Germline values: CDR1 MNHNS, CDR2 SASEGT. The CDR3 contains 17 residues. Trimming cost V 3 bases and J 6 bases; bases outside gene matches: 8. As DNA, the CDR3 is TGTGCCAGCAGTGAGCCCTGGACTAGCGGGGGTCTCAATGAGCAGTTCTTC. Translation gives CASSEPWTSGGLNEQFF.

Many counts were recorded for this clonotype. The rearrangement joins TRBV5-1 to TRBJ2-7; TRBD2 matches 7 bases. Germline CDR1 and CDR2: SGHRS and YFSETQ. The V and J ends lost 0 bases and 6 bases, in that order; junction bases with no gene match: 3. The CDR3 spans 13 residues. For the CDR3, the DNA is TGCGCCAGCAGCTTGGTGTGGGGGGGCGAGCAGTACGTC. Translating it yields CASSLVWGGEQYV.

The rearrangement links TRBV5-1 to TRBJ2-1; 8 nucleotides agree with TRBD2. Per germline, CDR1 SGHRS and CDR2 YFSETQ. CDR3 length equals 13 residues. V was clipped by 7 bases and J by 4 bases; unmatched bases: 4. The CDR3 protein is CASRTSPYNEQFF. The CDR3 DNA follows: TGCGCCAGCCGGACTAGCCCTTACAATGAGCAGTTCTTC.

This clonotype was recorded a few times. The rearrangement links TRBV6-1 to TRBJ1-1; TRBD1 matches at 11 bases. From germline, CDR1 is MNHNS and CDR2 SASEGT. The length of the CDR3 is 14 residues. Trimming cost V 6 bases and J 8 bases; bases outside gene matches: 8. CDR3 loop: CASRDGQGAREAFF. Written as DNA, the CDR3 is TGTGCCAGCAGAGATGGACAGGGGGCGCGAGAAGCTTTCTTT.

This clonotype was detected only a few times. This chain uses TRBV7-8 with TRBJ2-1, with a weak D call TRBD1 (6 bases). CDR3 length: 13 amino acids. Between the trimmed V and J ends, which lost 5 bases and 6 bases, there was a span of 11 bases. Germline CDR1 is SGHVS and CDR2 is FQNEAQ. CDR3 in amino acids: CASSRTELNEQFF. CDR3 DNA: TGTGCCAGCAGCCGGACAGAACTCAATGAGCAGTTCTTC. The full variable domain, completed using reference TRBV7-8 and TRBJ2-1, is GAGVSQSPRYKVAKRGQDVALRCDPISGHVSLFWYQQALGQGPEFLTYFQNEAQLDKSGLPSDRFFAERPEGSVSTLKIQRTQQEDSAVYLCASSRTELNEQFFGPGTRLTVL.

This clonotype was seen repeatedly, ten times or more. CDR3 residues: CASSYRDPDTQYF. The DNA for the CDR3 is TGTGCCAGCAGTTACCGGGACCCGGATACGCAGTATTTT. The V gene is TRBV6-2 or TRBV6-3, the J gene TRBJ2-3, with D tentatively TRBD1 or TRBD2 (5 bases each). Germline V gene sequence: CDR1 MNHEY, CDR2 SVGEGT. This CDR3 is 13 amino acids long. Trimming left V 2 bases short and J 6 bases short, with 9 bases between.

At least ten counts were recorded for this clonotype. V is TRBV6-1 and J is TRBJ2-5; 8 positions match TRBD1. CDR1 MNHNS and CDR2 SASEGT come from the germline V gene. The CDR3 runs 15 residues. The J segment lost 3 bases and the V segment lost 7 bases, leaving 10 bases of the junction unmatched. In nucleotides, the CDR3 is TGTGCCAGCACCAAGGACAGGGCAGGGAAAGAGACCCAGTACTTC. This encodes CASTKDRAGKETQYF.

V is TRBV19 and J is TRBJ1-2; D unresolved. Germline loops: CDR1 LNHDA, CDR2 SQIVND (reference sequence). The CDR3 runs 15 residues. V lost 7 bases to trimming and J lost 5 bases, with 20 bases between them. The CDR3 coding sequence is TGTGCCAGTACACCTACCCCGGAGGGCAGATATGGCTACACCTTC. Its translation: CASTPTPEGRYGYTF. Combining the CDR3 with reference TRBV19 and TRBJ1-2 gives the whole variable domain DGGITQSPKYLFRKEGQNVTLSCEQNLNHDAMYWYRQDPGQGLRLIYYSQIVNDFQKGDIAEGYSVSREKKESFPLTVTSAQKNPTAFYLCASTPTPEGRYGYTFGSGTRLTVV.

The chain uses TRBV5-1 and TRBJ2-3, with unresolved D. V lost 4 bases, J lost 4 bases, and 19 bases lay in between. Per germline, CDR1 SGHRS and CDR2 YFSETQ. This CDR3 spans 16 amino acids. The CDR3 DNA sequence: TGCGCCAGCAGCCTATTCGGGCGCTCCGAGGCAGATACGCAGTATTTT. As protein: CASSLFGRSEADTQYF. Supplemented by reference TRBV5-1 and TRBJ2-3, the full variable domain reads KAGVTQTPRYLIKTRGQQVTLSCSPISGHRSVSWYQQTPGQGLQFLFEYFSETQRNKGNFPGRFSGRQFSNSRSEMNVSTLELGDSALYLCASSLFGRSEADTQYFGPGTRLTVL.

This clonotype has just a few counts. The V and J genes are TRBV4-2 and TRBJ1-1; TRBD1 matches 8 bases. With 1 base clipped from V and 4 bases from J, the junction kept 5 bases outside the gene matches. Germline CDR1 and CDR2: LGHNA and YNFKEQ. This CDR3 contains 15 residues. The CDR3 sequence is CASSQAATGGTEAFF. Written as DNA, the CDR3 is TGTGCCAGCAGCCAAGCGGCCACAGGGGGCACTGAAGCTTTCTTT.

This clonotype was found many times. This chain joins TRBV20-1 and TRBJ2-7; 13 bases fit TRBD2. V was clipped by 5 bases and J by 4 bases; unmatched bases: 5. The length of the CDR3 is 14 residues. CDR1 and CDR2 from the germline V gene are DFQATT and SNEGSKA (reference sequence). The CDR3 bases are TGCAGTGCTGCCAGACTAGCGGGAGGATACGAGCAGTACTTC. It translates to CSAARLAGGYEQYF.

V is TRBV6-1 and J is TRBJ1-5; D ambiguous. Trimming removed 4 bases at V and 0 bases at J, with 7 bases between. This CDR3 comprises 14 residues. Germline V gene data show CDR1 as MNHNS and CDR2 as SASEGT. The CDR3 DNA reads TGTGCCAGCAGTGTGTCCTATAGCAATCAGCCCCAGCATTTT. Protein: CASSVSYSNQPQHF.

In this sample, this clonotype turned up many times. The J gene is TRBJ2-7, the V gene TRBV7-9, with no clear D. The CDR3 contains 15 residues. Germline V gene sequence: CDR1 SEHNR, CDR2 FQNEAQ (reference sequence). With 2 bases removed from V and 6 bases from J, the gap between germline ends came to 17 bases. CDR3 amino acids: CASSLMGNKDPEQYF. CDR3 nucleotide sequence: TGTGCCAGCAGCTTAATGGGCAACAAGGACCCCGAGCAGTACTTC.

With regard to this clonotype: Being one base from a much bigger clone, this may be a read error. This chain joins TRBV5-6 and TRBJ2-7, with TRBD1 as a possible D gene (6 bases). Per the germline V gene, CDR1 is SGHDT and CDR2 is YYEEEE. CDR3 length: 14 amino acids. The CDR3 protein is CASSLGRGSYGQYF. CDR3 DNA: TGTGCCAGCAGCTTGGGCAGGGGAAGTTACGGGCAGTACTTC.